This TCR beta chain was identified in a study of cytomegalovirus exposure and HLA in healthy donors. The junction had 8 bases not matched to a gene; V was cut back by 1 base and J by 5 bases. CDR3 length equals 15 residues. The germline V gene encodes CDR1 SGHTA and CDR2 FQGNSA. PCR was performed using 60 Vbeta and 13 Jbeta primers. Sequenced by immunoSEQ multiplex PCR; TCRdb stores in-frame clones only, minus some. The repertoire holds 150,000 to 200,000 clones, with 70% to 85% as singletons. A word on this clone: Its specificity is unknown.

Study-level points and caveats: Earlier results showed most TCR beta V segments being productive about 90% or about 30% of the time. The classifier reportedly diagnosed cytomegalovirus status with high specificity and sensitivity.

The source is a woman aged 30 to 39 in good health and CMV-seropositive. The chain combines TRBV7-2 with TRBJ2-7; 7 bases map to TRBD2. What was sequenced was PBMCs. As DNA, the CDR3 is TGTGCCAGCAGCTTAGTTGCGGGAGTTACGGACGAGCAGTACTTC. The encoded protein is CASSLVAGVTDEQYF.